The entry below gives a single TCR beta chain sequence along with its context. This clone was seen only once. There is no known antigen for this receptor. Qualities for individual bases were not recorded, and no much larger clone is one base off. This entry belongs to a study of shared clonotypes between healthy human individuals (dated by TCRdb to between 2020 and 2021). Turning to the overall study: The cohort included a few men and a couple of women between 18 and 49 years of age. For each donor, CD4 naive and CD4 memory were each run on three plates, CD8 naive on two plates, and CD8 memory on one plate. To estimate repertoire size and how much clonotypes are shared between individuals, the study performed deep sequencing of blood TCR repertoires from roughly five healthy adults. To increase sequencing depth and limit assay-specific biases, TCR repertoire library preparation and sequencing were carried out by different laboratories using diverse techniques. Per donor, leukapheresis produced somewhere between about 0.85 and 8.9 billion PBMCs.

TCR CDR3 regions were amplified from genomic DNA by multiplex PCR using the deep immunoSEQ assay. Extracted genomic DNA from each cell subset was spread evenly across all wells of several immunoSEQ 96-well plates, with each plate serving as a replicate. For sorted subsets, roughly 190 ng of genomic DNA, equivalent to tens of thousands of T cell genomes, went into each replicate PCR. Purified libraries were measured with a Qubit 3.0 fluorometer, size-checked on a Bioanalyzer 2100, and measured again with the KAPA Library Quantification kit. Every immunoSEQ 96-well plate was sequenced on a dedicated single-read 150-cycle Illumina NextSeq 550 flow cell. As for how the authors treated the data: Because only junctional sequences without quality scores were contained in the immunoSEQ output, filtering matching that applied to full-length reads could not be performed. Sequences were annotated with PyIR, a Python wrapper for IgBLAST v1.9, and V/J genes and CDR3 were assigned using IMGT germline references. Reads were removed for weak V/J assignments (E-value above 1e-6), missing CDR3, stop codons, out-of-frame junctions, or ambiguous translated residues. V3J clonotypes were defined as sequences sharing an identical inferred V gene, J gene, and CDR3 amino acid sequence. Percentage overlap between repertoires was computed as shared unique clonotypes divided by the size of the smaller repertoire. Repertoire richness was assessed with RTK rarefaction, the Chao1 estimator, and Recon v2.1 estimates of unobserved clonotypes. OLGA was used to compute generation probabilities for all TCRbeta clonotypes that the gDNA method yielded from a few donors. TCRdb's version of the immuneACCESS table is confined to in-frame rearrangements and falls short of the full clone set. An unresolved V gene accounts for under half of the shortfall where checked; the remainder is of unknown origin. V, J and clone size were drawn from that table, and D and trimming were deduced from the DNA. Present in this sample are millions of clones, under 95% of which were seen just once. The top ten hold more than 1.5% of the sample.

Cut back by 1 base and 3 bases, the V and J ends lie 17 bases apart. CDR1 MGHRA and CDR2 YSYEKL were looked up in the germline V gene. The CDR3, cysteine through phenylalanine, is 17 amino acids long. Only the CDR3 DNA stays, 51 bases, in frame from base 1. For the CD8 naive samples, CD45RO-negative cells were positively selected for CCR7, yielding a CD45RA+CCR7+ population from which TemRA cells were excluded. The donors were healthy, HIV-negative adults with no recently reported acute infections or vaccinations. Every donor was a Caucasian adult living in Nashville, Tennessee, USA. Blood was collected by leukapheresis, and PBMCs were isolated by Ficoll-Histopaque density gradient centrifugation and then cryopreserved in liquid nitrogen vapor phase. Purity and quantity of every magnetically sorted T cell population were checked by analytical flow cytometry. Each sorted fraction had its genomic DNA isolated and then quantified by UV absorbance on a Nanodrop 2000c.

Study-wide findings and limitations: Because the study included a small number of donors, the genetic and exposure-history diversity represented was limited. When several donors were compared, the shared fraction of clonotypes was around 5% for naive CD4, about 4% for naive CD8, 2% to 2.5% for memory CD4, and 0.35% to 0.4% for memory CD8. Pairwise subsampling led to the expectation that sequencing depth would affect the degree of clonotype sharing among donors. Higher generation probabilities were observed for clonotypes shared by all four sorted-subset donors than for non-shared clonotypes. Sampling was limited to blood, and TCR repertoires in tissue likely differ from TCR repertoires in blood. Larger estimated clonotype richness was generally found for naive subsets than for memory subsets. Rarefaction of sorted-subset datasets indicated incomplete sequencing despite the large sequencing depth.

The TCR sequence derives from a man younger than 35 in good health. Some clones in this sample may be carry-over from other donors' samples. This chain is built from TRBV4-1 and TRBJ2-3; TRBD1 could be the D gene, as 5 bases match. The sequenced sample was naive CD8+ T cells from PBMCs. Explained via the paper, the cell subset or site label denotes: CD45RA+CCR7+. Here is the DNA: TGCGCCAGCAGCCAAGGTGGCAGGGTGGGAAGGACAGATACGCAGTATTTT. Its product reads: CASSQGGRVGRTDTQYF.